This is a list of T cell receptor beta chains from one sample in a study of tumour-infiltrating T cells in Burkitt lymphoma. Only in-frame clones appear in the TCRdb table, and some are missing; sequencing was by immunoSEQ multiplex PCR. The data hold 4,000 to 5,000 clones, with more than 20% observed a single time. Sequencing used tumor tissue. The receptor source for this set is a human donor with diffuse large B-cell lymphoma. Each CDR3 is given without its conserved first and last residue. Where a row states a size, it is once, few, many or the class of an expanded clone; other rows omit it.

cdr3_aa clone_size v_call
AISESGQYQPQH few TRBV10-3
ASTLAQALYGYT . TRBV28
ASSGAWTGAYNEQF . TRBV11-2
ASNPTGPPSTF . TRBV28
ASSLARMAVGYT few TRBV7-2
ASSARDRVYGYT few TRBV7-2
ASSQRQGTLDGYT few TRBV4-3
ASSSSGTAGELF few TRBV7-8
ASSPPREAYYNEQF . TRBV5-1
ASSSPGQGFSYEQY . TRBV28
ASSFLTLYNEQF . TRBV7-9
ASSKGQGGEKLF few TRBV4-3
ASSLGGQIYNQPQH few TRBV5-6
ASSSASGRAEQF . TRBV7-3
ASSFPGVLT few TRBV19
ASSLVSGSPQH few TRBV6-5
ASSQTGVGNTIY . TRBV4-3
ASSLVGPFDEQY few TRBV7-9
ASAGPGTGGGNEKLF . TRBV19
ASSTGTGKAGELF few TRBV19
SVRKEYGYT few TRBV29-1
ASSPVRDRLTYEQY . TRBV7-9
ASRKGGGETQY once TRBV27
ASSVGQEPQPQH few TRBV7-9
ASSFRQGRETQY few TRBV27
ASSFGTSAYEQY large TRBV7-8
ASLGLAGQVRETQY few TRBV30
SASEGQCCT few TRBV20-1
ASSSPLSYNEQF . TRBV7-8
ASSLAGLAAFTDTQY . TRBV7-2
ASSNPGQGVLTEAF few TRBV5-4
ASSWTDRPGELF . TRBV7-9
ASSYGQGIRAGVQTQY . TRBV14
ASSFRGSRSGDTQY few TRBV5-1
ASSYGQGGTEAF . TRBV6-6
ASRETSGRYEQY . TRBV7-9
ASSLTANTEAF . TRBV7-8
ASSPPGPETQY few TRBV7-9
ASSRFGTAGANVLT few TRBV14
ASSLKIDRDYGYT . TRBV6-1